This T cell receptor beta chain was retrieved from a study of cytomegalovirus exposure and HLA in healthy donors. Germline lookup yields CDR1 MNHEY and CDR2 SVGAGI. The CDR3 length is 13 residues. The ends lost 6 bases at V and 13 bases at J; junction bases unmatched: 14. The PCR made use of 60 Vbeta and 13 Jbeta primers. Only in-frame clones appear in the TCRdb table, and some are missing; sequencing was by immunoSEQ multiplex PCR. The table records tens of thousands of clones, approximately 64% of them present only once. The sample comprised PBMCs. The receptor was derived from a boy under 18 in good health and CMV-seropositive. The chain is built from TRBV6-5 and TRBJ1-1; 7 bases are a match to TRBD1. The CDR3 sequence is CASSQGQTLKDFF. The CDR3 region has the DNA TGTGCCAGCAGCCAGGGACAGACCCTCAAGGATTTCTTT.